Following are 3 T cell receptor beta chains from one sample sequenced in a study of blood T cells in healthy people across ages. With a J-beta primer mix and a sample-barcoded 5' primer, a second PCR ran roughly 6 to 12 cycles. TCRdb analysed the 5' RACE reads with MiXCR anew, one entry per CDR3 protein. Here the sample spans around 790,000 distinct CDR3 sequences, under 55% being singletons. Sequencing was performed on blood. These receptors originate from a man between 60 and 75 years old in good health.

The genes are TRBV3-1 and TRBJ2-7, with no clear D. Trimming left V 0 bases short and J 5 bases short, with 8 bases between. Germline values: CDR1 LGHDT, CDR2 YNNKEL (reference sequence). The CDR3 runs 13 residues. CDR3 coding DNA: TGTGCCAGCAGCCAAGAAGACCCGGACGAGCAGTACTTC. Translated, it gives CASSQEDPDEQYF.

The chain recombines TRBV14 with TRBJ2-3; a possible D gene is TRBD2 (6 bases). Germline CDR1 is SGHDN and CDR2 is FVKESK. Trimming shortened V by 4 bases and J by 1 base, and 15 bases separated the two germline ends. The CDR3 length is 16 residues. The DNA of the CDR3 is TGTGCCAGCAGCCCCCTAGGGCGGGGTGGCACAGATACGCAGTATTTT. Its protein product is CASSPLGRGGTDTQYF. Based on the CDR3 plus reference TRBV14 and TRBJ2-3, the full variable domain is EAGVTQFPSHSVIEKGQTVTLRCDPISGHDNLYWYRRVMGKEIKFLLHFVKESKQDESGMPNNRFLAERTGGTYSTLKVQPAELEDSGVYFCASSPLGRGGTDTQYFGPGTRLTVL.

For the CDR3, the DNA is TGTGCCAGCAGGGGAACAGGATTAGGCTATGGCTACACCTTC. Its translation is CASRGTGLGYGYTF. The chain combines TRBV12-3 or TRBV12-4 with TRBJ1-2, with D tentatively TRBD1 (5 bases). This CDR3 has 14 amino acids. V was pared by 6 bases and J by 4 bases, with 15 bases between.